This TCR beta chain was obtained from a study of OX40 agonist ivuxolimab in advanced cancers. About the study: Among those enrolled, mean age was 60 years (range 23 to 79) and 75% to 85% were male. About 40% of patients had received prior checkpoint inhibitor therapy. Overall study findings and caveats: Expanded peripheral T cells had an undetermined antigen specificity.

The CDR3 covers 16 residues. Germline CDR1 is SGHDN and CDR2 is FVKESK. J lost 5 bases, V lost 4 bases, and 7 bases had no gene match. A remark on this clone: Its cognate antigen is unknown.

TCRdb's copy holds only in-frame clones and misses some; the assay was immunoSEQ multiplex PCR. The sample shows some 20,000 clones, approximately 81% of them seen only once. The material was CD4+ or CD8+ T cells sorted from blood, obtained in a trial of the OX40 agonist ivuxolimab. This receptor was taken from an adult with an advanced solid tumor such as melanoma, head and neck, liver or kidney cancer. V usage is TRBV14 and J usage is TRBJ2-1, with 11 bases fitting TRBD2. CDR3 sequence: CASSPAGTSGHNEQFF. CDR3 bases: TGTGCCAGCAGCCCCGCCGGGACTAGCGGTCACAATGAGCAGTTCTTC.